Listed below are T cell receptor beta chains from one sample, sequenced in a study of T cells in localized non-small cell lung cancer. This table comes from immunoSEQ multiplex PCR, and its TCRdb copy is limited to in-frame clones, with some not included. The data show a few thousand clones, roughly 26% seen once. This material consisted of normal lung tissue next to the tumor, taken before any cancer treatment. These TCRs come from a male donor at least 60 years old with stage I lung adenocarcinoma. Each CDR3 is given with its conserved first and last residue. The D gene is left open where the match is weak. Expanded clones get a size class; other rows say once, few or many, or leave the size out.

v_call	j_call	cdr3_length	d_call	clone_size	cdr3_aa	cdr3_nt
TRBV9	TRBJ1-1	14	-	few	CASTYSPGSTEAFF	TGTGCCAGCACCTATAGTCCAGGGAGTACTGAAGCTTTCTTT
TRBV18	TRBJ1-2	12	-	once	CASSEGNYGYTF	TGTGCCAGCTCCGAGGGAAACTATGGCTACACCTTC
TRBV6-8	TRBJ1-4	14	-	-	CASSYPGLDEKLFF	TGTGCCAGCAGTTACCCGGGGCTAGATGAAAAACTGTTTTTT
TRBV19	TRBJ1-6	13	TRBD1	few	CASPGQLNSPLHF	TGTGCCAGTCCGGGACAGCTTAATTCACCCCTCCACTTT
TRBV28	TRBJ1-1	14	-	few	CASLPPGRSSEAFF	TGTGCCAGCCTACCCCCGGGGAGGTCATCTGAAGCTTTCTTT
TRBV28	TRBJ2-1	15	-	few	CASSFRSLPLDEQFF	TGTGCCAGCAGTTTTCGCTCTTTGCCACTGGATGAGCAGTTCTTC
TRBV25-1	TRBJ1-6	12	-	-	CASSNYNSPLHF	TGTGCCAGCAGTAATTATAATTCACCCCTCCACTTT
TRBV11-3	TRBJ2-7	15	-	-	CASSGGTLSSYEQYF	TGTGCCAGCAGCGGTGGGACTTTAAGCTCCTACGAGCAGTACTTC
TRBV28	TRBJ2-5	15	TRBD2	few	CASSSSGGAQETQYF	TGTGCCAGCAGTTCGAGCGGGGGGGCCCAAGAGACCCAGTACTTC
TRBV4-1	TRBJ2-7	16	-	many	CASSQDRTGPHYEQYF	TGCGCCAGCAGCCAAGATCGTACAGGACCCCACTACGAGCAGTACTTC
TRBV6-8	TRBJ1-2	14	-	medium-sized	CASSYSTKHYGYTF	TGTGCCAGCAGTTACTCTACGAAGCACTATGGCTACACCTTC
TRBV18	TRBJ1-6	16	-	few	CASSPEGGILDSPLHF	TGTGCCAGCTCACCAGAAGGGGGAATTTTAGATTCACCCCTCCACTTT
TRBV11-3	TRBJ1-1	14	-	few	CASSPLVTDTEAFF	TGTGCCAGCAGCCCCTTAGTCACCGACACTGAAGCTTTCTTT
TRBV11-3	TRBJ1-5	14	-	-	CASSLVRGGGPQHF	TGTGCCAGCAGCTTAGTTCGGGGGGGAGGGCCCCAGCATTTT
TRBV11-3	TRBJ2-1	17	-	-	CASSSPGSASSYNEQFF	TGTGCCAGCAGCTCTCCAGGGTCGGCGAGCTCCTACAATGAGCAGTTCTTC
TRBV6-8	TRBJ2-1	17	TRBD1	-	CASSYSPGQGTYNEQFF	TGTGCCAGCAGTTACTCCCCGGGACAGGGCACCTACAATGAGCAGTTCTTC
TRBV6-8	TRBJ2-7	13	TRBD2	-	CATEAGDSYEQYF	TGTGCCACAGAGGCGGGGGACTCCTACGAGCAGTACTTC
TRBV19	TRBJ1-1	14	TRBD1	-	CASSPGQGATEAFF	TGTGCCAGTAGTCCAGGACAGGGGGCCACTGAAGCTTTCTTT
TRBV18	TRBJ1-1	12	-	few	CASSQIQAEAFF	TGTGCCAGCTCACAAATCCAGGCTGAAGCTTTCTTT
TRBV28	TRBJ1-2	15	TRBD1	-	CASSVGLGQGNGYTF	TGTGCCAGCAGTGTCGGATTGGGACAGGGGAACGGCTACACCTTC
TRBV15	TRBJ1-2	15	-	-	CATSRSRVANYGYTF	TGTGCCACCAGCAGATCCAGGGTTGCTAACTATGGCTACACCTTC
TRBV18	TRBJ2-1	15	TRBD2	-	CASEAIAGGNNEQFF	TGTGCCAGCGAAGCAATAGCGGGGGGAAACAATGAGCAGTTCTTC
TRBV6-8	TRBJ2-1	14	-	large	CASSSRDRNNEQFF	TGTGCCAGCAGTTCCCGGGACCGGAACAATGAGCAGTTCTTC
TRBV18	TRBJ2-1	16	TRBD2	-	CASSLTSGGSYNEQFF	TGTGCCAGCTCACTCACTAGCGGGGGATCCTACAATGAGCAGTTCTTC
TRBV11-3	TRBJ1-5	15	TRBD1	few	CASSLVGGRAQPQHF	TGTGCCAGCAGCTTAGTAGGGGGCAGGGCTCAGCCCCAGCATTTT
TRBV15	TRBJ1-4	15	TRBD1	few	CATSRDGTGGEKLFF	TGTGCCACCAGCAGAGATGGGACAGGGGGCGAAAAACTGTTTTTT
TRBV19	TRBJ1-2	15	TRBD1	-	CASTTDLTGIYGYTF	TGTGCCAGTACCACTGACTTGACAGGGATCTATGGCTACACCTTC
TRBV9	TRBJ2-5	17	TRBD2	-	CASSTGLAGGLGQTQYF	TGTGCCAGCAGCACCGGACTAGCGGGGGGCCTAGGACAGACCCAGTACTTC
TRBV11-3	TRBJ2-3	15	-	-	CASSSPGASTDTQYF	TGTGCCAGCAGCAGCCCTGGGGCTAGCACAGATACGCAGTATTTT
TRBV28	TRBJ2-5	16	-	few	CASSAPGITVQETQYF	TGTGCCAGCAGTGCTCCAGGGATTACCGTACAAGAGACCCAGTACTTC
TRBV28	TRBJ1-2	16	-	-	CASSPPEGRTNYGYTF	TGTGCCAGCAGCCCCCCGGAGGGGAGGACTAACTATGGCTACACCTTC
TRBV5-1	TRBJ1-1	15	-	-	CASSIEGEGNTEAFF	TGCGCCAGCAGCATAGAAGGGGAGGGGAACACTGAAGCTTTCTTT
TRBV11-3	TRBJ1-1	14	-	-	CASSLSVRNTEAFF	TGTGCCAGCAGCTTGTCAGTAAGAAACACTGAAGCTTTCTTT
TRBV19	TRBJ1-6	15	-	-	CASSPPDIWNSPLHF	TGTGCCAGTAGTCCCCCGGACATCTGGAATTCACCCCTCCACTTT
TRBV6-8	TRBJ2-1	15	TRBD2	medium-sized	CASSYRRGGQYEQFF	TGTGCCAGCAGTTACAGGCGGGGGGGCCAGTATGAGCAGTTCTTC
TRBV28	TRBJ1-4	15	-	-	CASSSASSIDEKLFF	TGTGCCAGCAGTTCCGCCAGTTCTATTGATGAAAAACTGTTTTTT
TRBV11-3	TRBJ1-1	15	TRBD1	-	CASSRLWTGRTEAFF	TGTGCCAGCAGCCGGCTATGGACAGGGAGAACTGAAGCTTTCTTT
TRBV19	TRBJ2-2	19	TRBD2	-	CASSTGTSGGYLNTGELFF	TGTGCCAGTAGTACCGGGACTAGCGGGGGTTACCTCAACACCGGGGAGCTGTTTTTT
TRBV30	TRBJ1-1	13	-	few	CAWSVQVNTEAFF	TGTGCCTGGAGTGTACAAGTGAACACTGAAGCTTTCTTT